Shown below are 20 T cell receptor beta chains from a single sample sequenced in a study of shared clonotypes between healthy human individuals. Profiling relied on immunoSEQ multiplex PCR, and the TCRdb table lists in-frame clones only, not all of them. In the table there are some 2,500,000 clones, over 85% of which are singletons. Material for sequencing was naive CD4+ T cells from PBMCs. Subset denoted: CD45RA+ positively selected. These receptor sequences come from a man between 18 and 35 years old in good health. Some clones in this sample may be carry-over from other donors' samples.

J is TRBJ1-1 and V is TRBV11-2; weak D call: TRBD1 (6 bases). Germline CDR1 and CDR2: SGHAT and FQNNGV. The CDR3 spans 12 residues. Trimming pared 11 bases from V and 12 bases from J, leaving 22 bases between. The CDR3 protein is CAGSPKQGRTFF. CDR3 nucleotides: TGTGCCGGGTCCCCCAAGCAGGGGAGGACTTTCTTT.

The rearrangement links TRBV18 to TRBJ2-4; TRBD1 is a possible D gene (5 bases). The germline V and J ends were trimmed by 5 bases and 8 bases, with 16 bases remaining between them. Germline V lookup: CDR1 KGHSH, CDR2 LQKENI. The CDR3 totals 14 residues. CDR3 region: CASSKTGFMDIQYF. CDR3 nucleotides: TGTGCCAGCTCAAAAACAGGATTCATGGACATTCAGTACTTC.

V gene TRBV6-5 combines with J gene TRBJ1-2, with 7 positions matching TRBD1. Germline V gene lookup returns CDR1 MNHEY and CDR2 SVGAGI. CDR3 length equals 14 residues. Trimming removed 2 bases from V and 4 bases from J; junction bases left unmatched: 4. CDR3 nucleotide sequence: TGTGCCAGCAGTTACACAGGGGATGGCTATGGCTACACCTTC. Its translation is CASSYTGDGYGYTF.

The genes are TRBV7-9 and TRBJ2-3; TRBD2 aligns across 15 bases. The trim removed 3 bases at V and 5 bases at J, leaving 3 bases unmatched. Looked up from germline, CDR1 is SEHNR and CDR2 is FQNEAQ (reference sequence). This CDR3 has 16 amino acids. DNA for the CDR3: TGTGCCAGCAGCTTGGGACTAGCGGGAGGACGAGATACGCAGTATTTT. The encoded protein is CASSLGLAGGRDTQYF.

The chain couples TRBV27 to TRBJ2-3; TRBD1 might be the D (6 bases). V lost 3 bases to trimming and J lost 6 bases, with 16 bases between them. The CDR3 consists of 15 residues. Germline-derived CDR1 and CDR2 are MNHEY and SMNVEV (reference sequence). Here the CDR3 reads CASSFRGPPGDTQYF. CDR3 DNA: TGTGCCAGCAGTTTCAGGGGCCCCCCCGGGGATACGCAGTATTTT.

CDR3 loop: CASSPWTLLGEQYF. CDR3 sequence (DNA): TGTGCCAGCTCACCTTGGACTCTTCTTGGGGAGCAGTACTTC. The chain carries TRBV18 and TRBJ2-7, with a tentative D call TRBD2 (5 bases). Germline lookup yields CDR1 KGHSH and CDR2 LQKENI. Trimming shortened V by 3 bases and J by 7 bases, and 16 bases separated the two germline ends. The CDR3 runs to 14 residues.

This chain joins TRBV5-4 and TRBJ1-1, with D possibly being TRBD1 (5 bases). Germline V lookup: CDR1 SGHNT, CDR2 YYREEE (reference sequence). The ends were cut back, 5 bases at V and 1 base at J, with 12 bases in the middle. The CDR3 has 14 amino acids. DNA for the CDR3: TGTGCCAGCAGATTTGGGGCAGCGAACACTGAAGCTTTCTTT. This encodes CASRFGAANTEAFF.

V usage is TRBV6-5 and J usage is TRBJ1-1, with D hard to call. The germline gives CDR1 MNHEY, CDR2 SVGAGI. Trimming took off 4 bases at V and 2 bases at J, with 14 bases between the two ends. The CDR3 is 15 residues long. DNA for the CDR3: TGTGCCAGCAGTTCAGGAAACCTGGGAAACACTGAAGCTTTCTTT. Amino acid sequence: CASSSGNLGNTEAFF.

The chain has TRBV5-1 and TRBJ1-1; 9 bases map to TRBD1. The CDR3 runs 14 residues. V trimming: 1 base; J trimming: 4 bases; junction bases outside the gene matches: 2. CDR1 SGHRS and CDR2 YFSETQ come from the germline V gene. The CDR3 protein is CASSLTGGFTEAFF. The CDR3, as DNA: TGCGCCAGCAGCTTGACAGGGGGCTTCACTGAAGCTTTCTTT.

The chain joins TRBV10-1 to TRBJ2-1; TRBD2 might be the D (6 bases). V lost 10 bases to trimming and J lost 2 bases, with 15 bases between them. Per germline, CDR1 WNHNN and CDR2 SYGVQD (reference sequence). This CDR3 contains 14 residues. The CDR3 region is CATSSASPYNEQFF. Written as DNA, the CDR3 is TGCGCCACATCTAGCGCCTCTCCCTACAATGAGCAGTTCTTC.

The chain combines TRBV6-1 with TRBJ1-4; the match to TRBD1 covers 7 bases. Germline assignment: CDR1 MNHNS and CDR2 SASEGT. The V segment lost 3 bases and the J segment 4 bases; nucleotides outside the gene matches: 11. CDR3 length: 17 residues. The CDR3 sequence is CASSEKTGPLGNEKLFF. Written as DNA, the CDR3 is TGTGCCAGCAGTGAGAAGACAGGGCCCCTCGGTAATGAAAAACTGTTTTTT.

The chain uses TRBV14 and TRBJ2-7; D may be TRBD2 (6 bases). Per the germline V gene, CDR1 is SGHDN and CDR2 is FVKESK. V was pared by 2 bases and J by 4 bases, with 15 bases between. This CDR3 is 15 amino acids long. The CDR3 bases are TGTGCCAGCAGCCAACGTGTGGCTAGCGAGTACGAGCAGTACTTC. Translated, it gives CASSQRVASEYEQYF.

This chain connects TRBV19 to TRBJ1-5; D is unresolved. Germline CDR1 is LNHDA and CDR2 is SQIVND (reference sequence). The CDR3 has 13 amino acids. Trimming stripped 2 bases from V and 9 bases from J, with 11 bases between. Here the CDR3 reads CASSIPGGRPQHF. The CDR3 DNA is TGTGCCAGTAGTATACCCGGAGGAAGGCCCCAGCATTTT. Drawing the rest from reference TRBV19 and TRBJ1-5, the complete variable domain is DGGITQSPKYLFRKEGQNVTLSCEQNLNHDAMYWYRQDPGQGLRLIYYSQIVNDFQKGDIAEGYSVSREKKESFPLTVTSAQKNPTAFYLCASSIPGGRPQHFGDGTRLSIL.

The chain carries TRBV5-1 and TRBJ1-4, with D perhaps matching TRBD1 (6 bases). Germline V gene data show CDR1 as SGHRS and CDR2 as YFSETQ. The CDR3 covers 14 residues. Trimming took off 5 bases at V and 5 bases at J, with 13 bases between the two ends. CDR3 bases: TGCGCCAGCAGTTCTTCTGGACAGAATGAAAAACTGTTTTTT. Translated: CASSSSGQNEKLFF.

This chain's CDR3 is CATATSGTPIGELFF. CDR3 nucleotides: TGTGCCACCGCGACTAGCGGGACCCCTATCGGGGAGCTGTTTTTT. The gene calls are TRBV7-3 and TRBJ2-2; TRBD2 aligns across 11 bases. The CDR3 contains 15 residues. V lost 10 bases, J lost 7 bases, and 11 bases stayed unmatched. Germline assignment: CDR1 SGHTA and CDR2 FQGTGA.

This sequence joins TRBV11-2 and TRBJ1-1, with TRBD1 matching over 7 bases. The CDR3 has 14 residues. CDR1 and CDR2 from the germline V gene are SGHAT and FQNNGV. Unmatched junction bases numbered 7, after V lost 5 bases and J lost 4 bases. The CDR3 region is CASSPDREVTEAFF. The CDR3 nucleotides read TGTGCCAGCAGCCCCGACAGGGAGGTCACTGAAGCTTTCTTT.

The rearrangement links TRBV9 to TRBJ2-2, with D perhaps being TRBD1 or TRBD2 (5 bases each). V was shortened by 0 bases and J by 5 bases, with 11 bases between the two germline ends. The CDR3 is made up of 15 amino acids. Germline V gene data show CDR1 as SGDLS and CDR2 as YYNGEE. The CDR3 sequence is CASSVELEGTGELFF. Here the CDR3 DNA reads TGTGCCAGCAGCGTAGAACTAGAGGGGACCGGGGAGCTGTTTTTT.

This chain connects TRBV28 to TRBJ1-1; D is ambiguous. Between the trimmed V and J ends, which lost 1 base and 1 base, there was a span of 13 bases. This CDR3 comprises 16 residues. Germline values: CDR1 MDHEN, CDR2 SYDVKM. CDR3 nucleotide sequence: TGTGCCAGCAGTTTATCGGTCGGGCAGCCGAACACTGAAGCTTTCTTT. This translates into CASSLSVGQPNTEAFF.

Notes on this clone: The sample carries other DNA sequences with the same CDR3. V is TRBV7-9 and J is TRBJ1-1, with D uncertain. The V and J ends lost 1 base and 1 base respectively, with 7 bases between them. The CDR3 loop spans 14 amino acids. Germline V CDR1 and CDR2: SEHNR, FQNEAQ (reference sequence). The CDR3 nucleotides read TGTGCCAGCAGCTTAGGGGTTGCGAACACTGAAGCTTTCTTT. Its translation: CASSLGVANTEAFF.

This clone was detected once. The chain links TRBV7-9 to TRBJ1-3; D not certain. V was trimmed by 1 base and J by 1 base, leaving 11 bases between them. The germline V gene encodes CDR1 SEHNR and CDR2 FQNEAQ (reference sequence). The CDR3 covers 16 residues. CDR3: CASSLDGLSSGNTIYF. The DNA of the CDR3 is TGTGCCAGCAGCTTAGACGGGTTATCGTCTGGAAACACCATATATTTT. Full variable domain (outside the CDR3, taken from reference TRBV7-9 and TRBJ1-3): DTGVSQNPRHKITKRGQNVTFRCDPISEHNRLYWYRQTLGQGPEFLTYFQNEAQLEKSRLLSDRFSAERPKGSFSTLEIQRTEQGDSAMYLCASSLDGLSSGNTIYFGEGSWLTVV.